This passage covers 11 T cell receptor beta chains from one sample sequenced in a study of T-cell memory formation after mild COVID-19. MiXCR, run by TCRdb on the 5' RACE reads, gives a single entry per CDR3 protein. The sample lists about 130,000 distinct CDR3 sequences; about 23% were seen once. Material for sequencing was PBMCs or a T cell subset sorted from them (not recorded which). The origin of the receptors is an adult woman who had mild COVID-19 (a few samples of this study predate the infection). Cell type and time point are not known.

This clonotype has a handful of counts. The chain recombines TRBV6-5 with TRBJ1-5; 7 nucleotides line up with TRBD1. V lost 0 bases to trimming and J lost 1 base; unmatched junction nucleotides: 6. The CDR3 is made up of 17 amino acids. CDR1 MNHEY and CDR2 SVGAGI come from the germline V gene. The CDR3, as DNA: TGTGCCAGCAGTTACTCCTTGGACAGGAGAAGCAATCAGCCCCAGCATTTT. Protein: CASSYSLDRRSNQPQHF.

V is TRBV29-1 and J is TRBJ1-4, with 7 bases aligning to TRBD1. V shed 5 bases, J shed 3 bases, and the junction held 6 bases outside the gene matches. The CDR3 runs 14 residues. CDR1 is SQVTM and CDR2 is ANQGSEA in the germline V gene. The CDR3 region is CSVYDREANEKLFF. The CDR3 nucleotides are TGCAGCGTTTACGACAGGGAGGCTAATGAAAAACTGTTTTTT.

This clonotype was detected once. The V and J genes are TRBV15 and TRBJ2-1, with a tentative D call TRBD1 (5 bases). Germline CDR1 LNHNV, CDR2 YYDKDF (reference sequence). V was shortened by 6 bases and J by 5 bases, with 11 bases between the two germline ends. The CDR3 covers 13 residues. The CDR3 sequence: CATSEGADNEQFF. The CDR3 region has the DNA TGTGCCACCAGTGAAGGGGCGGACAATGAGCAGTTCTTC.

This clonotype came up a few times. The rearrangement links TRBV20-1 to TRBJ2-1; D not certain. The CDR3 consists of 15 residues. Trimming left V 0 bases short and J 1 base short, with 10 bases between. The germline CDR1 and CDR2 sequences are DFQATT and SNEGSKA (reference sequence). CDR3 bases: TGCAGTGCTAGAGATCTGCGGAGTTCCTACAATGAGCAGTTCTTC. This codes for CSARDLRSSYNEQFF.

J is TRBJ1-4 and V is TRBV7-9; D unresolved. Per germline, CDR1 SEHNR and CDR2 FQNEAQ (reference sequence). The CDR3 length is 14 residues. V lost 11 bases and J 8 bases, leaving 21 bases between the germline ends. The DNA of the CDR3 is TGTGCCGCTCCCCTTGAGGGCGGCATGGAAAAACTGTTTTTT. Protein product: CAAPLEGGMEKLFF.

The chain recombines TRBV15 with TRBJ2-7, with D perhaps given as TRBD1 or TRBD2 (5 bases each). V lost 4 bases and J lost 4, with 17 bases in between. Germline values: CDR1 LNHNV, CDR2 YYDKDF (reference sequence). The CDR3 runs to 15 residues. CDR3 protein: CATSTPGTGLYEQYF. DNA for the CDR3: TGTGCCACCAGCACACCCGGGACGGGGCTTTACGAGCAGTACTTC.

This clonotype has a handful of counts. This sequence joins TRBV3-1 and TRBJ2-7; D unclear. Germline CDR1 LGHDT, CDR2 YNNKEL (reference sequence). The CDR3 sequence is 14 residues long. V lost 3 bases and J 2 bases, leaving 11 bases between the germline ends. DNA of the CDR3: TGTGCCAGCAGCCATTGGGAAGTAACCTACGAGCAGTACTTC. This codes for CASSHWEVTYEQYF.

J is TRBJ2-1 and V is TRBV20-1; the match to TRBD2 covers 8 bases. The CDR3 totals 15 residues. V shed 1 base, J shed 3 bases, and the junction held 5 bases outside the gene matches. Per the germline V gene, CDR1 is DFQATT and CDR2 is SNEGSKA (reference sequence). CDR3 nucleotides: TGCAGTGCTAGAGGTAGCGGGGCCGACTACAATGAGCAGTTCTTC. Translating gives CSARGSGADYNEQFF.

This clonotype has only a few counts. The CDR3 sequence: CASSYGRVSGNTIYF. CDR3 coding DNA: TGTGCCAGCAGCTACGGACGGGTCTCTGGAAACACCATATATTTT. The chain has TRBV5-6 and TRBJ1-3; D remains ambiguous. Trimming removed 3 bases from V and 0 bases from J, with 10 bases in between. The germline V gene encodes CDR1 SGHDT and CDR2 YYEEEE. The length of the CDR3 is 15 residues. Complete variable domain (other parts from reference TRBV5-6 and TRBJ1-3): DAGVTQSPTHLIKTRGQQVTLRCSPKSGHDTVSWYQQALGQGPQFIFQYYEEEERQRGNFPDRFSGHQFPNYSSELNVNALLLGDSALYLCASSYGRVSGNTIYFGEGSWLTVV.

This sequence joins TRBV7-9 and TRBJ2-7; 10 bases agree with TRBD2. The CDR3 is 16 amino acids. V lost 0 bases to trimming and J lost 6 bases; unmatched junction nucleotides: 8. Per the germline V gene, CDR1 is SEHNR and CDR2 is FQNEAQ (reference sequence). CDR3 amino acids: CASSLAWSSGRGEQYF. The CDR3 DNA is TGTGCCAGCAGCTTAGCCTGGTCTAGCGGGAGAGGCGAGCAGTACTTC.

This clonotype occurred a few times. The chain employs TRBV19 and TRBJ2-7, with 11 bases identical to TRBD2. Germline lookup yields CDR1 LNHDA and CDR2 SQIVND (reference sequence). The CDR3 has 14 amino acids. V dropped 5 bases and J dropped 5; count of bases not matched to a gene: 5. The CDR3 loop reads CASSQTSGSNEQYF. The CDR3 DNA is TGTGCCAGTAGTCAAACTAGCGGGAGCAACGAGCAGTACTTC.